A single sample is the source of the 32 T cell receptor beta chains below, sequenced in a study of identical twins. TCRdb redid the calling of the 5' RACE reads with MiXCR, one entry per CDR3 protein. The sample contains some 710,000 distinct CDR3 sequences, roughly 6% of which appear only once. Specimen: naive T cells sorted from blood. These receptors all stem from a man younger than 35 in good health.

The chain uses TRBV5-1 and TRBJ1-1; unclear D gene. Trimming left V 4 bases short and J 2 bases short, with 12 bases between. The germline CDR1 and CDR2 sequences are SGHRS and YFSETQ. The CDR3 spans 14 residues. As DNA, the CDR3 is TGCGCCAGCAGCCAGAACGACGGTAACACTGAAGCTTTCTTT. It specifies CASSQNDGNTEAFF.

This clonotype was counted many times. This chain uses TRBV5-5 with TRBJ1-5; D is uncertain. Per germline, CDR1 SGHKS and CDR2 YYEKEE (reference sequence). The CDR3 is 14 residues long. Trimming stripped 6 bases from V and 6 bases from J, with 16 bases between. The CDR3 here is CASTPVAGGQPQHF. The CDR3 DNA follows: TGTGCCAGCACCCCGGTGGCGGGAGGTCAGCCCCAGCATTTT.

The chain combines TRBV9 with TRBJ2-1; TRBD2 matches at 9 bases. The CDR3 is 15 amino acids. The V segment lost 3 bases and the J segment 8 bases; nucleotides outside the gene matches: 9. CDR1 and CDR2 (germline): SGDLS, YYNGEE. CDR3 sequence (DNA): TGTGCCAGCAGCGAGGTCGGGACTAGCATTCATGAGCAGTTCTTC. This sequence encodes CASSEVGTSIHEQFF.

V and J are TRBV4-1 and TRBJ2-2; 7 bases match TRBD2. The ends lost 3 bases at V and 0 bases at J; junction bases unmatched: 7. Germline V gene data show CDR1 as MGHRA and CDR2 as YSYEKL. This CDR3 contains 17 residues. CDR3 in amino acids: CASSHREGLPNTGELFF. The CDR3 region has the DNA TGCGCCAGCAGCCACAGGGAGGGACTACCGAACACCGGGGAGCTGTTTTTT.

At least ten counts were recorded for this clonotype. The V call is TRBV12-3 or TRBV12-4, the J call TRBJ1-1; 7 bases match TRBD1. The CDR3 has 16 amino acids. J lost 0 bases, V lost 1 base, and 5 bases had no gene match. CDR3 bases: TGTGCCAGCAGTTTAGGTCAGGGGGTCTTGAACACTGAAGCTTTCTTT. Amino acid sequence: CASSLGQGVLNTEAFF.

The table lists this clonotype with a few counts. This chain uses TRBV12-3 or TRBV12-4 with TRBJ1-1; TRBD1 is a possible D gene (6 bases). The length of the CDR3 is 15 residues. V shed 6 bases and J shed 3 bases, with 17 bases lying between them. The DNA for the CDR3 is TGTGCCAGCAGCCCAAACAGGGTTAAGCACACTGAAGCTTTCTTT. Protein sequence: CASSPNRVKHTEAFF.

This clonotype was detected only a few times. The J gene is TRBJ2-7, the V gene TRBV27, with D unclear. The CDR3 runs 16 residues. V was trimmed by 5 bases and J by 0 bases, leaving 17 bases between them. Germline V gene data show CDR1 as MNHEY and CDR2 as SMNVEV (reference sequence). This CDR3 reads CASSSRIGGRSYEQYF. CDR3 nucleotide sequence: TGTGCCAGCAGTAGCAGAATCGGCGGCCGCTCCTACGAGCAGTACTTC.

This clonotype was observed at least ten times. The chain links TRBV7-7 to TRBJ2-1, with 7 bases identical to TRBD1. Germline V CDR1 and CDR2: SSHAT, FNYEAQ (reference sequence). This CDR3 has 17 amino acids. Trimming took 1 base from V and 2 from J; bases not matched to a gene: 8. This CDR3 reads CASSLEIGTDAYNEQFF. The DNA for the CDR3 is TGTGCCAGCAGCTTAGAGATAGGGACAGACGCCTACAATGAGCAGTTCTTC.

This clonotype was observed at least ten times. The V call is TRBV5-1, the J call TRBJ1-1; a possible D gene is TRBD1 (6 bases). Per germline, CDR1 SGHRS and CDR2 YFSETQ. The CDR3 contains 16 residues. V was shortened by 4 bases and J by 0 bases, with 16 bases between the two germline ends. CDR3 in DNA: TGCGCCAGCAGCCCCCGCTGGGGGGCGATGAACACTGAAGCTTTCTTT. Protein sequence: CASSPRWGAMNTEAFF.

This clonotype has ten or more counts. The chain links TRBV29-1 to TRBJ2-5; 8 bases match TRBD2. V lost 6 bases to trimming and J lost 0 bases; unmatched junction nucleotides: 9. The germline gives CDR1 SQVTM, CDR2 ANQGSEA. The CDR3 contains 15 residues. The CDR3 reads CSVDIAGSHQETQYF. The CDR3 bases are TGCAGCGTCGACATAGCGGGATCACACCAAGAGACCCAGTACTTC.

This clonotype was counted many times. V and J are TRBV7-2 and TRBJ2-1, with D perhaps given as TRBD1 or TRBD2 (5 bases each). V lost 1 base to trimming and J lost 1 base, with 11 bases between them. Germline-derived CDR1 and CDR2 are SGHTA and FQGNSA. This CDR3 is built from 16 residues. CDR3 protein: CASSLEWGYSYNEQFF. The CDR3 nucleotides are TGTGCCAGCAGCTTAGAGTGGGGGTATTCCTACAATGAGCAGTTCTTC.

This clonotype came up many times. The V call is TRBV5-5, the J call TRBJ2-1; unclear D gene. CDR3 length: 11 residues. The germline V and J ends were trimmed by 2 bases and 8 bases, with 5 bases remaining between them. CDR1 SGHKS and CDR2 YYEKEE come from the germline V gene (reference sequence). In DNA form, the CDR3 reads TGTGCCAGCAGCTTCGTCGATGAGCAGTTCTTC. Translated: CASSFVDEQFF. Full variable domain (outside the CDR3, taken from reference TRBV5-5 and TRBJ2-1): DAGVTQSPTHLIKTRGQQVTLRCSPISGHKSVSWYQQVLGQGPQFIFQYYEKEERGRGNFPDRFSARQFPNYSSELNVNALLLGDSALYLCASSFVDEQFFGPGTRLTVL.

In this sample, this clonotype turned up a few times. The rearrangement uses TRBV7-2 and TRBJ1-1, with D uncertain. This CDR3 has 13 amino acids. Germline V gives CDR1 SGHTA, CDR2 FQGNSA. V was pared by 4 bases and J by 5 bases, with 11 bases between. CDR3 nucleotide sequence: TGTGCCAGCAGCTCGCATTGGGAGACTGAAGCTTTCTTT. Translation: CASSSHWETEAFF.

This clonotype appeared a few times. The CDR3 coding sequence is TGCAGTGCTAGAGCTCGACTAGCGGGAGGAGATACGCAGTATTTT. It specifies CSARARLAGGDTQYF. The chain links TRBV20-1 to TRBJ2-3, with TRBD2 matching over 13 bases. J gave up 5 bases and V 1 base, and 3 bases lay outside the gene matches. The CDR3 is 15 amino acids. Germline assignment: CDR1 DFQATT and CDR2 SNEGSKA (reference sequence).

This clonotype was seen a few times. The rearrangement uses TRBV7-9 and TRBJ2-5; 9 bases align to TRBD1. V lost 7 bases, J lost 3 bases, and 15 bases stayed unmatched. The CDR3 spans 17 residues. Germline CDR1 SEHNR, CDR2 FQNEAQ (reference sequence). CDR3 DNA: TGTGCCAGCAACTATCCGGAACAGGGGGCAAAGGAAGAGACCCAGTACTTC. Protein sequence: CASNYPEQGAKEETQYF.

The rearrangement links TRBV9 to TRBJ2-2; 9 nucleotides align to TRBD2. The trim removed 1 base at V and 4 bases at J, leaving 2 bases unmatched. The CDR3 runs to 15 residues. Germline V gene lookup returns CDR1 SGDLS and CDR2 YYNGEE. For the CDR3, the DNA is TGTGCCAGCAGCGTATCGCGGGAGGGCACCGGGGAGCTGTTTTTT. Its translation: CASSVSREGTGELFF. Full variable domain (remainder filled in from reference TRBV9 and TRBJ2-2): DSGVTQTPKHLITATGQRVTLRCSPRSGDLSVYWYQQSLDQGLQFLIQYYNGEERAKGNILERFSAQQFPDLHSELNLSSLELGDSALYFCASSVSREGTGELFFGEGSRLTVL.

There are a few counts of this clonotype. This chain joins TRBV5-1 and TRBJ2-3; D is uncertain. The germline CDR1 and CDR2 sequences are SGHRS and YFSETQ. This CDR3 spans 13 amino acids. V was pared by 2 bases and J by 5 bases, with 9 bases between. The CDR3 protein is CASSFVGQDTQYF. CDR3 DNA: TGCGCCAGCAGCTTCGTCGGCCAAGATACGCAGTATTTT.

This clonotype occurred many times. The rearrangement joins TRBV20-1 to TRBJ2-1, with TRBD2 identical over 10 bases. The junction had 12 bases not matched to a gene; V was cut back by 3 bases and J by 7 bases. Germline V CDR1 and CDR2: DFQATT, SNEGSKA (reference sequence). The CDR3 covers 16 residues. CDR3 nucleotide sequence: TGCAGTGCTAGTGACACAAGCGGGAGGGCCGGGAATGAGCAGTTCTTC. It specifies CSASDTSGRAGNEQFF.

V and J are TRBV27 and TRBJ1-5; D not resolved. The CDR3 is 14 residues long. Between the trimmed V and J ends, which lost 5 bases and 0 bases, there was a span of 8 bases. Germline CDR1 and CDR2: MNHEY and SMNVEV (reference sequence). The CDR3 coding sequence is TGTGCCAGCAGTGTCAGAAATAGCAATCAGCCCCAGCATTTT. It translates to CASSVRNSNQPQHF.

This clonotype was counted at least ten times. The chain carries TRBV6-2 or TRBV6-3 and TRBJ2-3; D gene unclear. V lost 5 bases and J 6 bases, leaving 12 bases between the germline ends. This CDR3 comprises 13 residues. Germline assignment: CDR1 MNHEY and CDR2 SVGEGT. The CDR3 spells CASSEPPLDTQYF. CDR3 sequence (DNA): TGTGCCAGCAGTGAGCCCCCGTTGGATACGCAGTATTTT.

This clonotype was counted at least ten times. The chain has TRBV2 and TRBJ1-3; D gene unclear. Germline loops: CDR1 SNHLY, CDR2 FYNNEI. CDR3 length: 14 residues. V was cut by 4 bases and J by 0 bases, with 7 bases left in between. The chain's CDR3 is CASSGPSSGNTIYF. The DNA of the CDR3 is TGTGCCAGCAGTGGACCTAGCTCTGGAAACACCATATATTTT.

This clonotype has ten or more counts. This rearrangement joins TRBV4-3 to TRBJ2-7; no reliable D call. This CDR3 spans 14 amino acids. Germline CDR1 reads LGHNA; CDR2 reads YSLEER. V shed 1 base and J shed 2 bases, with 9 bases lying between them. CDR3 nucleotides: TGCGCCAGCAGCCAAGCGACGGAACCCTACGAGCAGTACTTC. This encodes CASSQATEPYEQYF.

This clonotype was recorded a few times. The rearrangement joins TRBV20-1 to TRBJ2-2; D perhaps matches TRBD2 (6 bases). V was clipped by 2 bases and J by 5 bases, with 18 bases between them. The CDR3 is made up of 16 amino acids. CDR1 DFQATT and CDR2 SNEGSKA come from the germline V gene (reference sequence). The CDR3 nucleotides read TGCAGTGCTAGACGCCACGACGGGGGTAGGACCGGGGAGCTGTTTTTT. This translates into CSARRHDGGRTGELFF.

As concerns this clonotype: A read error is possible here, since a much larger clone lies one base away. The CDR3 sequence: CASSFVGGLSYGQYF. The DNA of the CDR3 is TGTGCCAGCAGTTTTGTGGGAGGGCTCTCCTACGGGCAGTACTTC. The chain joins TRBV27 to TRBJ2-7; 7 positions agree with TRBD2. The CDR3 has 15 residues. Per germline, CDR1 MNHEY and CDR2 SMNVEV (reference sequence).

There are many counts of this clonotype. The chain employs TRBV12-3 or TRBV12-4 and TRBJ2-2; TRBD2 agrees at 8 bases. Trimming cost V 5 bases and J 4 bases; bases outside gene matches: 6. The CDR3 totals 15 residues. CDR3 amino acids: CASSPGLVGTGELFF. The CDR3 DNA sequence: TGTGCCAGCAGTCCGGGACTAGTGGGCACCGGGGAGCTGTTTTTT.

The sample holds a few counts of this clonotype. The V gene is TRBV4-2, the J gene TRBJ2-1, with TRBD2 identical over 8 bases. V shed 0 bases, J shed 8 bases, and the junction held 12 bases outside the gene matches. The CDR3 length is 17 residues. Germline CDR1 is LGHNA and CDR2 is YNFKEQ. The CDR3 loop is CASSQDLPAREDDEQFF. In nucleotides, the CDR3 is TGTGCCAGCAGCCAAGACCTCCCCGCGCGGGAGGACGATGAGCAGTTCTTC.

This clonotype was counted at least ten times. The V call is TRBV7-9, the J call TRBJ2-3; 11 bases map to TRBD2. V lost 5 bases, J lost 4 bases, and 8 bases stayed unmatched. CDR1 SEHNR and CDR2 FQNEAQ come from the germline V gene (reference sequence). The CDR3 totals 16 residues. CDR3 sequence: CASSPIAGGRSDTQYF. The DNA for the CDR3 is TGTGCCAGCAGCCCCATAGCGGGAGGGCGATCAGATACGCAGTATTTT.

This clonotype has a handful of counts. The rearrangement joins TRBV3-1 to TRBJ2-3, with 11 bases identical to TRBD2. CDR1 and CDR2 from the germline V gene are LGHDT and YNNKEL (reference sequence). J gave up 6 bases and V 5 bases, and 4 bases lay outside the gene matches. The CDR3 covers 14 residues. The CDR3 DNA reads as TGTGCCAGCAGCGCACTAGCGGGAGTGGATACGCAGTATTTT. This sequence encodes CASSALAGVDTQYF.

This clonotype has only a few counts. The chain links TRBV7-8 to TRBJ1-1; D unclear. This CDR3 contains 12 residues. The V and J ends lost 4 bases and 7 bases respectively, with 10 bases between them. Germline V gene lookup returns CDR1 SGHVS and CDR2 FQNEAQ. The CDR3 spells CASSSYPLEAFF. Written as DNA, the CDR3 is TGTGCCAGCAGCTCCTACCCCCTTGAAGCTTTCTTT.

This clonotype turned up a few times. The rearrangement links TRBV5-1 to TRBJ2-2; 8 bases match TRBD2. With V trimmed by 4 bases and J by 6 bases, 8 bases remained unmatched. The CDR3 runs to 15 residues. Germline assignment: CDR1 SGHRS and CDR2 YFSETQ. The CDR3 region is CASSPAAGDPGELFF. The CDR3 bases are TGCGCCAGCAGCCCGGCAGCGGGAGACCCCGGGGAGCTGTTTTTT.

In its sample, this clonotype was seen many times. The junction departs from the called germline gene at one end, perhaps through a read error. The chain combines TRBV5-1 with TRBJ2-2; D gene unclear. The germline V gene has CDR1 SGHRS and CDR2 YFSETQ. The CDR3 loop spans 13 amino acids. CDR3 protein: CASSPPNTGELFF. CDR3 coding DNA: TGTGCCAGCAGCCCACCGAACACCGGGGAGCTGTTTTTT.

This clonotype was recorded at least ten times. The J gene is TRBJ2-4, the V gene TRBV28; D tentatively fits TRBD1 or TRBD2 (5 bases each). Deletions cut 1 base from V and 2 bases from J, with 12 bases between. Looked up from germline, CDR1 is MDHEN and CDR2 is SYDVKM. The CDR3 runs 16 residues. The CDR3, as DNA: TGTGCCAGCAGTTTATCGGCAGGGAGTCCCAAAAACATTCAGTACTTC. Protein: CASSLSAGSPKNIQYF.